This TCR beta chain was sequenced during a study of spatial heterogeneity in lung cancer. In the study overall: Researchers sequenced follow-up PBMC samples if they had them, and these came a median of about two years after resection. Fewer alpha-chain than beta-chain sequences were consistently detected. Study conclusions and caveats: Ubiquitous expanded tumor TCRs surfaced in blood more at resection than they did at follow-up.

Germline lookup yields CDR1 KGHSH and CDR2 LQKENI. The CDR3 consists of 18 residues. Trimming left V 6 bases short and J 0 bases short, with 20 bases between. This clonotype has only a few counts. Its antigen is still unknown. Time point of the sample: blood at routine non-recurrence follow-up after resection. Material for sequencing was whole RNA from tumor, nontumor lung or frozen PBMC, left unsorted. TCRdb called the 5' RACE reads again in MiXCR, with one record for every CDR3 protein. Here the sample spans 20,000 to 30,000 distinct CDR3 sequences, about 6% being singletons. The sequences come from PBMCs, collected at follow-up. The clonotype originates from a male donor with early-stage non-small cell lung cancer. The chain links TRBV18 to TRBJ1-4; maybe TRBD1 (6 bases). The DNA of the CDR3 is TGTGCCAGCTCCACCCAGGGGATTGAGGTTGCAACTAATGAAAAACTGTTTTTT. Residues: CASSTQGIEVATNEKLFF.